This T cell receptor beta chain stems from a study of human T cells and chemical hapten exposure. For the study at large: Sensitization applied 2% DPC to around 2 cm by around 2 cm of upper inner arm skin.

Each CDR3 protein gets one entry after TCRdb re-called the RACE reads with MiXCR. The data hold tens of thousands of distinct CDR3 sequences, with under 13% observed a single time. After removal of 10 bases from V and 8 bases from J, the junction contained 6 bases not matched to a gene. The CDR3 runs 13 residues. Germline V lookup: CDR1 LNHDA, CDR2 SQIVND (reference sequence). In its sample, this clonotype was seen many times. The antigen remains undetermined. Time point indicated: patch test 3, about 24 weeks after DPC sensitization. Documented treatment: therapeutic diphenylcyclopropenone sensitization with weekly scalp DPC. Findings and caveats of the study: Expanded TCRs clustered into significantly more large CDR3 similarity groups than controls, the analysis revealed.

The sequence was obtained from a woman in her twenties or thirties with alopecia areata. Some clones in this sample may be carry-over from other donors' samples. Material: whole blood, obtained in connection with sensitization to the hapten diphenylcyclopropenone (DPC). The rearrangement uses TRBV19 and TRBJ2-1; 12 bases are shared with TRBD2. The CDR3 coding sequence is TGTGCCACCTCGACTAGCGGGAGACATGAGCAGTTCTTC. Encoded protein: CATSTSGRHEQFF.